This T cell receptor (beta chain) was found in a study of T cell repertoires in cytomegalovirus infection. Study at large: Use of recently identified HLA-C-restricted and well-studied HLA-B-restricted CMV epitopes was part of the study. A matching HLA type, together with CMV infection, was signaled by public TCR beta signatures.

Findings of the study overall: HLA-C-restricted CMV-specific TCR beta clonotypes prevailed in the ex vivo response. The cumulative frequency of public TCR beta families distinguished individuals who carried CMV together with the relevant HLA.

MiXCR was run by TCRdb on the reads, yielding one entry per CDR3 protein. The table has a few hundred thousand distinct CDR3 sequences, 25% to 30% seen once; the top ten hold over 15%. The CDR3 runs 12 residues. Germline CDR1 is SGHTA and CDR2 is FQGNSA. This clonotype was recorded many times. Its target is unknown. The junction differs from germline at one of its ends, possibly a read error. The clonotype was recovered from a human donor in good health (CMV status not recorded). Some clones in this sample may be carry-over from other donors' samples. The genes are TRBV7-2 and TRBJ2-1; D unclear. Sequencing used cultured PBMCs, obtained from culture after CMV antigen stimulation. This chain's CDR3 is CASSLNFPRPTF. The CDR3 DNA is TGTGCCAGCAGCTTAAACTTCCCGCGGCCTACTTTC.